This TCR beta chain is drawn from a study of T cell repertoires in cytomegalovirus infection. Turning to the study itself: The study used recently identified HLA-C-restricted and well-studied HLA-B-restricted CMV epitopes. CMV infection plus the matching HLA type was flagged by public TCR beta signatures. Study conclusions and caveats: Within the response measured ex vivo, HLA-C-restricted CMV-specific TCR beta clonotypes were dominant. Carriers of CMV and the relevant HLA type were discriminated by public TCR beta frequency.

The V end lost 5 bases, the J end lost 5 bases, and 12 bases lay between the germline ends. The CDR3 totals 13 residues. TCRdb re-derived calls from the reads in MiXCR, one entry per CDR3 protein. The profile shows about 700,000 distinct CDR3 sequences, around a third of them singletons. This clonotype was detected only once. Its matching antigen is unknown. J is TRBJ2-5 and V is TRBV12-3 or TRBV12-4; D is perhaps TRBD1 (6 bases). This TCR was sampled from a human donor in good health (CMV status not recorded). Some clones in this sample may be carry-over from other donors' samples. Source: cultured PBMCs, taken from culture after CMV antigen stimulation. The CDR3 DNA sequence: TGTGCCAGCAGTACCAACAGGGAGGAGACCCAGTACTTC. Its protein product is CASSTNREETQYF.